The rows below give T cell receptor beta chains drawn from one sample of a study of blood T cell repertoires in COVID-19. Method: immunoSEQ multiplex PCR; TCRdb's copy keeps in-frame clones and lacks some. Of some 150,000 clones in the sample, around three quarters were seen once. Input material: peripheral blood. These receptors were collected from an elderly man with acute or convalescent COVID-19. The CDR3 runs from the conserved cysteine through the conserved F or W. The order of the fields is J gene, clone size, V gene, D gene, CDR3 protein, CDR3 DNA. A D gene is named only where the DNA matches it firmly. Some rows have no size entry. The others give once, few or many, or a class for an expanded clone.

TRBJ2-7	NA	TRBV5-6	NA	CASSPDTSYEQYF	TGTGCCAGCAGCCCGGACACATCCTACGAGCAGTACTTC
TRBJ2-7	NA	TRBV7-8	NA	CASSWRNEQYF	TGTGCCAGCAGCTGGCGGAACGAGCAGTACTTC
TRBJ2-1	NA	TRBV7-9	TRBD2	CASSRLADTYNEQFF	TGTGCCAGCAGCCGACTAGCGGACACCTACAATGAGCAGTTCTTC
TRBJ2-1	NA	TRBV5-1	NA	CASRRQSSYNEQFF	TGCGCCAGCAGGAGACAGAGCTCCTACAATGAGCAGTTCTTC
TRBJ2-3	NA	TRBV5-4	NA	CASSSRTHGTDTQYF	TGTGCCAGCAGCTCGCGGACTCACGGCACAGATACGCAGTATTTT
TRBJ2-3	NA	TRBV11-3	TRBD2	CASNLGLAADTQYF	TGTGCCAGCAATTTGGGACTAGCAGCAGATACGCAGTATTTT
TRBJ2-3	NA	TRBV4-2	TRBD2	CASSQSTARAGGQYTQYF	TGTGCCAGCAGCCAATCTACCGCCCGAGCGGGGGGGCAATATACGCAGTATTTT
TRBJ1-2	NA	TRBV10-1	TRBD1	CASSESRGRGYTF	TGCGCCAGCAGTGAGTCCAGGGGGCGAGGCTACACCTTC
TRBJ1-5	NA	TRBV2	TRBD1	CASLQGAAQPQHF	TGTGCCAGCCTACAGGGGGCCGCTCAGCCCCAGCATTTT
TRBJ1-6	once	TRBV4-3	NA	CASSLSGNRASLHF	TGCGCCAGCAGCCTATCTGGGAACAGGGCTTCCCTCCACTTT
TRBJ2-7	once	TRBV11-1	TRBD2	CASSRRTSGGASEQYF	TGTGCCAGCAGCCGTCGGACTAGCGGGGGGGCCTCCGAGCAGTACTTC
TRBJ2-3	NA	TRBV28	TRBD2	CASRPQRGGDTQYF	TGTGCCAGCAGACCGCAGCGGGGAGGAGATACGCAGTATTTT
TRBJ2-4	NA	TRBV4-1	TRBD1	CASSHDNSGGVLDIQYF	TGCGCCAGCAGCCATGATAATTCAGGGGGCGTACTAGACATTCAGTACTTC
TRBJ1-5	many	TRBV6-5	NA	CASSLRGAGQPQHF	TGTGCCAGCAGCCTCCGGGGGGCAGGGCAGCCCCAGCATTTT
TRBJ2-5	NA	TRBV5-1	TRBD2	CASSLAAGGETQYF	TGCGCCAGCAGCTTGGCCGCGGGAGGGGAGACCCAGTACTTC
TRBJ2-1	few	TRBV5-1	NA	CASSGGGTSYNEQFF	TGCGCCAGCAGCGGCGGCGGAACCTCCTACAATGAGCAGTTCTTC
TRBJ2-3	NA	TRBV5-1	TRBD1	CASSTGTGGADTQYF	TGCGCCAGCAGCACCGGGACAGGGGGCGCAGATACGCAGTATTTT
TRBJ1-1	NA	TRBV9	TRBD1	CASSGGQGIGNTEAFF	TGTGCCAGCAGCGGAGGACAGGGCATAGGGAACACTGAAGCTTTCTTT
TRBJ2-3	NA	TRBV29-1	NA	CSVEFITDTQYF	TGCAGCGTTGAATTTATAACAGATACGCAGTATTTT
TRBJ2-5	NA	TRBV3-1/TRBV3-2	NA	CASSTTSYSGGETQYF	TGTGCCAGCAGCACGACTTCGTATAGTGGGGGGGAGACCCAGTACTTC
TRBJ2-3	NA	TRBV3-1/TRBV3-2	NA	CASSPEVLTDTQYF	TGTGCCAGCAGCCCCGAGGTACTCACAGATACGCAGTATTTT
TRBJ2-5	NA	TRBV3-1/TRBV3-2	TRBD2	CASSQDTSGGKQETQYF	TGTGCCAGCAGCCAAGACACTAGCGGGGGAAAACAAGAGACCCAGTACTTC
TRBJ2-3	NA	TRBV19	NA	CASTSRRADTQYF	TGTGCCAGTACGTCCCGGAGGGCAGATACGCAGTATTTT
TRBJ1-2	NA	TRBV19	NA	CASKLTGPVGYTF	TGTGCCAGTAAATTGACAGGCCCAGTTGGCTACACCTTC
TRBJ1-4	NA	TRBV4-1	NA	CASSQRGGGRVNEKLFF	TGCGCCAGCAGCCAAAGGGGGGGAGGCAGGGTGAATGAAAAACTGTTTTTT
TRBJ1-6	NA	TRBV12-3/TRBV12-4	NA	CASSYRDGGSLHF	TGTGCCAGCAGTTACCGAGACGGCGGCTCCCTCCACTTT
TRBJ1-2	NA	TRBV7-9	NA	CASSRPEAPDGYTF	TGTGCCAGCAGCCGACCCGAGGCCCCGGATGGCTACACCTTC
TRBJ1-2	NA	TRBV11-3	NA	CASSLYGTGDPTYGYTF	TGTGCCAGCAGCCTCTACGGGACGGGGGACCCTACCTATGGCTACACCTTC
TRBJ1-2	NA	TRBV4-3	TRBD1	CASSPGQGSYGYTF	TGCGCCAGCAGCCCGGGACAGGGTAGCTATGGCTACACCTTC